These 8 T cell receptor beta chains originate from one sample sequenced in a study of shared T cell receptors in the human thymus. Measured with immunoSEQ multiplex PCR; TCRdb has only the in-frame clones, and not every one. The data show about 540,000 clones, approximately 78% seen once. This sample was also put to use in a study of human thymus T cells.

Sequenced input: thymocytes. All receptors come from a boy younger than two with a congenital heart defect.

The rearrangement links TRBV4-2 to TRBJ2-7; TRBD1 aligns across 9 bases. Unmatched junction bases numbered 8, after V lost 4 bases and J lost 4 bases. The germline gives CDR1 LGHNA, CDR2 YNFKEQ. The CDR3 has 15 amino acids. The CDR3 region is CASSPRRDRAYEQYF. CDR3 DNA: TGTGCCAGCAGCCCCCGTAGGGACAGGGCTTACGAGCAGTACTTC.

This chain connects TRBV11-1 to TRBJ2-2; D not resolved. V lost 3 bases and J lost 7, with 6 bases in between. CDR3 length: 12 amino acids. From germline, CDR1 is SGHAT and CDR2 FQDESV (reference sequence). This chain's CDR3 is CASSFQFGELFF. The CDR3 bases are TGTGCCAGCAGCTTCCAGTTCGGGGAGCTGTTTTTT.

This clone was recorded a few times. The CDR3 protein is CASSSGGVREKLFF. CDR3 DNA sequence: TGTGCCAGCAGCTCGGGGGGGGTTCGGGAAAAACTGTTTTTT. The chain carries TRBV11-2 and TRBJ1-4; possible D gene TRBD1, 5 bases. Deletions cut 4 bases from V and 8 bases from J, with 14 bases between. CDR1 and CDR2 from the germline V gene are SGHAT and FQNNGV. The CDR3 loop spans 14 amino acids.

This clone was observed once. The chain carries TRBV6-5 and TRBJ1-1; D is possibly TRBD1 (5 bases). Germline loops: CDR1 MNHEY, CDR2 SVGAGI. Trimming took 7 bases from V and 7 from J, leaving 13 bases between them. The CDR3 consists of 12 residues. The DNA for the CDR3 is TGTGCCAGCACCAACCGGGGGGATGAAGCTTTCTTT. The encoded protein is CASTNRGDEAFF.

This clone has just a few counts. The V gene is TRBV19, the J gene TRBJ2-5; TRBD1 is a possible D gene (6 bases). V shed 5 bases and J shed 0 bases, with 7 bases lying between them. The CDR3 sequence is 13 residues long. Germline CDR1 and CDR2: LNHDA and SQIVND (reference sequence). This chain's CDR3 is CASSPGDQETQYF. The CDR3, as DNA: TGTGCCAGTAGTCCAGGGGACCAAGAGACCCAGTACTTC.

V is TRBV28 and J is TRBJ2-3; tentatively, D is TRBD1 (8 bases). The CDR3 is made up of 19 amino acids. V gave up 9 bases and J gave up 1 base, with 29 bases separating them. Germline assignment: CDR1 MDHEN and CDR2 SYDVKM. CDR3 in DNA: TGTGCCAGTAACCCGGACAGGGTCGGGGGAGGGCTGCGCACAGATACGCAGTATTTT. It encodes CASNPDRVGGGLRTDTQYF.

This clone has just a few counts. The chain couples TRBV19 to TRBJ2-3; 8 bases align to TRBD1. The CDR3 consists of 15 residues. V lost 3 bases and J lost 1; bases outside the gene matches: 3. Per germline, CDR1 LNHDA and CDR2 SQIVND (reference sequence). Here the CDR3 reads CASSIDRGCTDTQYF. In nucleotides, the CDR3 is TGTGCCAGTAGTATTGACAGGGGATGCACAGATACGCAGTATTTT.

This clone was counted between two and nine times. The rearrangement uses TRBV4-1 and TRBJ1-5, with 8 bases fitting TRBD1. Germline V CDR1 and CDR2: MGHRA, YSYEKL. The V and J ends lost 0 bases and 1 base, in that order; junction bases with no gene match: 8. The length of the CDR3 is 18 residues. CDR3 sequence (DNA): TGCGCCAGCAGCCAAGAGGGAAACAGGGGGTTGAGCAATCAGCCCCAGCATTTT. This encodes CASSQEGNRGLSNQPQHF.